Below, 18 T cell receptor beta chains from the same sample are listed, as sequenced in a study of T cells in Graves' hyperthyroidism and ophthalmopathy. From RNA transcripts, TCR beta CDR3 regions were amplified. HTBI primers were used for first-round RT-PCR of the TCR CDR3. Each CDR3 protein is one row after TCRdb ran MiXCR on the multiplex PCR reads. The sample has about 540,000 distinct CDR3 sequences, around 45% seen once. The sequencing input was peripheral blood or thyroid tissue (not recorded which). The receptors were gathered from a woman under 30 with Graves' hyperthyroidism.

V gene TRBV2 combines with J gene TRBJ2-7; 13 bases line up with TRBD2. The J call is doubtful: the DNA matches TRBJ2-1 better. Germline lookup yields CDR1 SNHLY and CDR2 FYNNEI. The CDR3 covers 15 residues. The CDR3 protein is CASRQTSGRANEQFF. For the CDR3, the DNA is TGTGCCAGCAGACAAACTAGCGGGAGGGCCAATGAGCAGTTCTTC.

The J gene is TRBJ2-7, the V gene TRBV29-1; 12 nucleotides agree with TRBD2. J gave up 6 bases and V 1 base, and 4 bases lay outside the gene matches. Germline lookup yields CDR1 SQVTM and CDR2 ANQGSEA. CDR3 size: 14 residues. In nucleotides, the CDR3 is TGCAGCGTTGAAGGGACTAGCGGGACGGGCGAGCAGTACTTC. This encodes CSVEGTSGTGEQYF.

The chain combines TRBV7-3 with TRBJ2-5; 8 bases are shared with TRBD2. Per germline, CDR1 SGHTA and CDR2 FQGTGA. CDR3 length: 17 residues. J lost 4 bases, V lost 3 bases, and 13 bases had no gene match. In DNA form, the CDR3 reads TGTGCCAGCAGCTTGGGAGCCATGAGCGGGAGTGGAGAGACCCAGTACTTC. The encoded protein is CASSLGAMSGSGETQYF.

This clonotype was recorded at least ten times. V is TRBV19 and J is TRBJ1-2; D unresolved. The V gene lost 6 bases and the J gene lost 6 bases, with 17 bases spanning the gap. Germline V lookup: CDR1 LNHDA, CDR2 SQIVND (reference sequence). The CDR3 totals 14 residues. As DNA, the CDR3 is TGTGCCAGTAGGATCGGTAAAACAGAGGATGGCTACACCTTC. Its translation is CASRIGKTEDGYTF.

With regard to this clonotype: A read error is possible here, since a much larger clone lies one base away. The CDR3 does not close with the conserved phenylalanine or tryptophan, likely indicating a read error. This chain uses TRBV7-3 with TRBJ2-7; 11 nucleotides match TRBD1. Germline V CDR1 and CDR2: SGHTA, FQGTGA. Trimming took 5 bases from V and 3 from J; bases not matched to a gene: 6. The CDR3 has 15 amino acids. The CDR3 protein is CASSITGTGGYEQYL. Here the CDR3 DNA reads TGTGCCAGCAGCATCACCGGGACAGGGGGCTACGAGCAGTACCTC.

The chain joins TRBV15 to TRBJ2-7, with 13 bases aligning to TRBD2. Trimming removed 6 bases from V and 3 bases from J; junction bases left unmatched: 2. The V gene's germline CDR1 is LNHNV and CDR2 YYDKDF (reference sequence). This CDR3 has 14 amino acids. In DNA, the CDR3 is TGTGCCACCAGGGGACTAGCGGGGTTCTACGAGCAGTACTTC. Its protein product is CATRGLAGFYEQYF.

V usage is TRBV20-1 and J usage is TRBJ2-5; the match to TRBD1 covers 10 bases. The germline gives CDR1 DFQATT, CDR2 SNEGSKA (reference sequence). The CDR3 sequence is 14 residues long. The V and J ends lost 3 bases and 5 bases, in that order; junction bases with no gene match: 6. The DNA of the CDR3 is TGCAGTGCTAGTGACGGGACAGGGGTTGAGACCCAGTACTTC. Protein product: CSASDGTGVETQYF.

This chain uses TRBV9 with TRBJ1-2; 8 positions agree with TRBD1. Trimming cost V 4 bases and J 7 bases; bases outside gene matches: 9. The germline CDR1 and CDR2 sequences are SGDLS and YYNGEE. This CDR3 contains 14 residues. The CDR3 is CASSNTDREGGYTF. The CDR3 nucleotides are TGTGCCAGCAGCAATACGGACAGGGAGGGTGGCTACACCTTC.

The chain uses TRBV29-1 and TRBJ1-4; D ambiguous. This CDR3 contains 11 residues. Trimming took 1 base from V and 7 from J, leaving 4 bases between them. Germline V lookup: CDR1 SQVTM, CDR2 ANQGSEA. Written as DNA, the CDR3 is TGCAGCGTTGAAGGGGGTGAAAAACTGTTTTTT. It translates to CSVEGGEKLFF.

As to this clonotype: Since a much larger clone is just one base distant, this may be a read error. The V call is TRBV7-2, the J call TRBJ2-7, with D unresolved. The J call is doubtful: the DNA matches TRBJ2-1 better. The CDR3 contains 11 residues. Germline CDR1 is SGHTA and CDR2 is FQGNSA. The CDR3 loop is CATLTDDVQFF. DNA of the CDR3: TGTGCCACCCTTACCGACGATGTGCAGTTCTTC.

A remark on this clonotype: A single base separates this from a much larger clone, so it may be a read error. In this CDR3 the conserved last residue, phenylalanine or tryptophan, is missing, so a read error is likely. The V call is TRBV5-1, the J call TRBJ2-7, with TRBD2 identical over 10 bases. J was trimmed by 2 bases and V by 2 bases; bases with no gene match: 13. Per germline, CDR1 SGHRS and CDR2 YFSETQ. The CDR3 runs to 18 residues. CDR3 region: CASSFMAVAGGLTYEQYL. CDR3 nucleotide sequence: TGCGCCAGCAGCTTCATGGCGGTAGCGGGAGGACTAACCTACGAGCAGTACCTC.

The chain combines TRBV7-9 with TRBJ2-3; 10 bases align to TRBD1. After removal of 5 bases from V and 5 bases from J, the junction contained 10 bases not matched to a gene. There are 16 residues in the CDR3. Germline V gives CDR1 SEHNR, CDR2 FQNEAQ (reference sequence). This CDR3 is CASSPPDRGQGDTQYF. The CDR3 DNA reads TGTGCCAGCAGCCCACCCGACAGGGGGCAAGGAGATACGCAGTATTTT. Complete variable domain (other parts from reference TRBV7-9 and TRBJ2-3): DTGVSQNPRHKITKRGQNVTFRCDPISEHNRLYWYRQTLGQGPEFLTYFQNEAQLEKSRLLSDRFSAERPKGSFSTLEIQRTEQGDSAMYLCASSPPDRGQGDTQYFGPGTRLTVL.

This chain joins TRBV10-3 and TRBJ1-5, with 9 bases lining up with TRBD1. There are 14 residues in the CDR3. Trimming at V came to 5 bases and at J to 7 bases, leaving 6 bases not matched to a gene. Germline V gene data show CDR1 as ENHRY and CDR2 as SYGVKD. CDR3 in amino acids: CAISTGGKGQPQHF. The CDR3 region has the DNA TGTGCCATCAGTACAGGGGGCAAGGGACAGCCCCAGCATTTT.

This chain uses TRBV7-9 with TRBJ2-3; 14 positions agree with TRBD2. V dropped 5 bases and J dropped 7; count of bases not matched to a gene: 8. The CDR3 contains 16 residues. Germline V gene lookup returns CDR1 SEHNR and CDR2 FQNEAQ (reference sequence). The CDR3 spells CASSTPTSGRGHTQYF. CDR3 nucleotide sequence: TGTGCCAGCAGCACCCCGACTAGCGGGAGGGGTCATACGCAGTATTTT.

This clonotype was detected a few times. Germline is not matched at one junction end, which may reflect a read error. The chain has TRBV12-3 or TRBV12-4 and TRBJ1-4; 7 nucleotides line up with TRBD1. The CDR3 spans 14 residues. CDR3 DNA sequence: TGTGCCAGCAGCTTAGACAGGGAAAATGAAAAACTGTTTTTT. It yields the protein CASSLDRENEKLFF.

Concerning this clonotype itself: This may come from a read error, since a much larger clone is one base off. The V gene is TRBV9, the J gene TRBJ1-4; D is perhaps TRBD1 (5 bases). Trimming took 0 bases from V and 4 from J, leaving 10 bases between them. Germline values: CDR1 SGDLS, CDR2 YYNGEE. CDR3 size: 15 residues. Written as DNA, the CDR3 is TGTGCCAGCAGCGTAGTAGGGGTTGGTAATGAAAAACTGTTTTTT. This gives the protein CASSVVGVGNEKLFF.

There are many counts of this clonotype. The chain links TRBV25-1 to TRBJ2-7; D perhaps matches TRBD2 (5 bases). V lost 7 bases, J lost 0 bases, and 10 bases lay in between. This CDR3 comprises 13 residues. Germline lookup yields CDR1 MGHDK and CDR2 SYGVNS. The CDR3 loop reads CASTASISYEQYF. DNA of the CDR3: TGTGCCAGCACGGCTAGCATCTCCTACGAGCAGTACTTC.

The V call is TRBV12-5, the J call TRBJ1-1; TRBD1 might be the D (6 bases). Germline CDR1 reads LGHNT; CDR2 reads FRNRAP. V lost 0 bases, J lost 3 bases, and 17 bases lay in between. The CDR3 runs 17 residues. This chain's CDR3 is CASGLVLRGTLDTEAFF. CDR3 sequence (DNA): TGTGCTAGTGGTTTGGTCCTCAGGGGTACCCTGGACACTGAAGCTTTCTTT. Full variable domain (outside the CDR3, taken from reference TRBV12-5 and TRBJ1-1): DARVTQTPRHKVTEMGQEVTMRCQPILGHNTVFWYRQTMMQGLELLAYFRNRAPLDDSGMPKDRFSAEMPDATLATLKIQPSEPRDSAVYFCASGLVLRGTLDTEAFFGQGTRLTVV.